Listed here is a single T cell receptor beta chain. Its antigen is not known. Exclusion applied to patients with autoimmune disease history or systemic immunosuppression. There are 16 residues in the CDR3. Germline CDR1 is SGHVS and CDR2 is FQNEAQ. The V segment lost 4 bases and the J segment 0 bases; nucleotides outside the gene matches: 3. This record belongs to a study of OX40 agonist ivuxolimab in advanced cancers. Study-wide context: Hepatocellular carcinoma, melanoma, renal cell or head and neck cancer was diagnosed in the dose-escalation patients.

Broader study findings: Some nonresponders also had low normalized T-cell clonal expansion. Both CD4+ and CD8+ T cell populations in blood had undergone clonal expansion by week 6 at 0.1 to 3.0 mg/kg.

Method: immunoSEQ multiplex PCR; TCRdb's copy keeps in-frame clones and lacks some. The sample yields roughly 35,000 clones, 88% seen once. The gene calls are TRBV7-8 and TRBJ2-4, with TRBD2 matching 10 bases. The source material was CD4+ or CD8+ T cells sorted from blood, sampled in a trial of the OX40 agonist ivuxolimab. The receptor comes from an adult with an advanced solid tumor such as melanoma, head and neck, liver or kidney cancer. The CDR3, as DNA: TGTGCCAGCAGCTCACGACTAGCGGGAGCCAAAAACATTCAGTACTTC. Its translation is CASSSRLAGAKNIQYF. The full variable domain, its missing parts supplied by reference TRBV7-8 and TRBJ2-4, is GAGVSQSPRYKVAKRGQDVALRCDPISGHVSLFWYQQALGQGPEFLTYFQNEAQLDKSGLPSDRFFAERPEGSVSTLKIQRTQQEDSAVYLCASSSRLAGAKNIQYFGAGTRLSVL.